This TCR beta chain was sequenced during a study of identical twins (dated by TCRdb to the mid-2010s). About the study as a whole: TCR alpha and beta repertoires from monozygotic twins, unrelated adults of various ages and cord blood were deep-sequenced to test whether fetal clonotypes persist. Replicate twin experiments were performed at different times using different library preparation protocols to rule out contamination.

The CDR3 measures 14 amino acids from cysteine to phenylalanine. Just the 42-base CDR3 DNA is kept, in frame starting at base 1. V and J are truncated by 5 bases and 4 bases respectively, leaving an intervening sequence of 13 bases. In the germline V gene, CDR1 corresponds to ENHRY and CDR2 to SYGVKD. Only healthy Caucasian donors were included. The twin cohort comprised three pairs of female monozygotic twins, all aged roughly 18 to 29 years. Positive isolation kits from Invitrogen were used to isolate the CD4+ and CD8+ T cell populations. To prepare the library, 5' RACE was applied. Reads for this sample came from an Illumina HiSeq 2000. Template switching added a universal primer binding site, and the final cDNA carried a unique molecular identifier that allowed TCR cDNA molecules to be counted accurately. First-strand cDNA for TCR alpha and beta chains was synthesized from specific primers in the conserved constant-segment region. To control for contamination, every cDNA library was double barcoded, receiving both a SMART-Mk sample barcode and Illumina barcodes. TruSeq adapter sequences along with Illumina sample barcodes were introduced in two successive PCR steps. The Illumina HiSeq platform was used with custom primers to sequence TCR alpha and beta cDNA libraries. As for the original processing: MiGEC was used to process raw reads and extract unique molecular identifiers, and MiXCR was used to find CDR3 positions. For each individual, recombination models were inferred using an EM algorithm with the repgenHMM and IGoR tools. Shared clonotypes were analyzed with the tcR package in R, and sharing was normalized by the product of cloneset sizes. Out-of-frame nonproductive sequences were analyzed to study raw recombination free of thymic and clonal selection effects. Starting from the raw public reads, TCRdb applied fastp trimming at Q25, assembled clones with MiXCR and retained in-frame beta chains. Rows merge per CDR3 protein into single entries with the most common DNA and genes. TCRdb's processing, not the study's, gives the V and J calls here. Recorded for this sample are hundreds of thousands of distinct CDR3 sequences; approximately 20% of them occurred a single time. 0.48% of the sample rests with the top ten.

With regard to this clonotype: The target of this receptor is not known. One base away there is no much larger clone; base qualities are not given.

Broader findings and caveats from the paper: In monozygotic twins, recombination models systematically underestimated out-of-frame TCR alpha sharing, but the models matched the sharing seen between unrelated individuals. Fewer insertions were carried by abundant cord blood beta clonotypes; a weaker similar trend was observed in young adult naive repertoires, while no such trend was observed in memory repertoires. Zero-insertion analyses could be partly confounded by invariant T cells such as MAIT and iNKT, though diverse VJ usage argued against such confounding for most clonotypes. A weaker excess of twin sharing was found in beta out-of-frame sequences because the signal-to-noise ratio was lowered by fewer shared sequences. Compared with coincidental sharing between unrelated individuals, out-of-frame TCR alpha sequences shared between twins had an excess of sequences with low generation probability. Conclusions relied on cross-sectional statistical analysis, since the same donors could not be followed over many years.

A further study also used this sample, focusing on yellow fever vaccine responses in identical twins. The second source states: According to the authors, the vaccine-induced T cell response in identical twins seemed to be partly convergent and partly specific to each individual. In identical twins, the study followed T cell clones that responded to the vaccine with precision.

This clonotype was sampled from a woman under 30 in good health. The material sequenced was CD4+ T cells sorted from blood. The chain is made from TRBV10-3 and TRBJ2-3, and the D gene may be TRBD1, 6 bases matching. CDR3 loop: CAISTKQGADTQYF. The bases are TGTGCCATCAGTACCAAACAGGGCGCAGATACGCAGTATTTT.